A selection of T cell receptor beta chains follows, all from one sample in a study of blood T cell repertoires in COVID-19. The repertoire was sequenced with immunoSEQ multiplex PCR; TCRdb's copy has only in-frame clones and lacks some. Of more than 60,000 clones in the sample, approximately 85% were seen once. Material: peripheral blood. These receptor sequences come from a human donor in a cohort sampled during active COVID-19. Each CDR3 is given with its conserved first and last residue. Each record gives: V gene, clone size, D gene, J gene, CDR3 DNA, CDR3 protein. D genes are given only for firm matches. The size field is filled for only some rows; it gives once, few, many or a size class.

V: TRBV9
size: few
D: NA
J: TRBJ1-1
DNA: TGTGCCAGCAGCGTAGGCGGCAGGAGGGGCACTGAAGCTTTCTTT
CDR3: CASSVGGRRGTEAFF

V: TRBV5-1
size: few
D: TRBD1
J: TRBJ1-1
DNA: TGCGCCAGCAGACCCGGGACAGTGAACACTGAAGCTTTCTTT
CDR3: CASRPGTVNTEAFF

V: TRBV11-3
size: NA
D: NA
J: TRBJ1-5
DNA: TGTGCCAGCAGCTTAGGAGGGGAGGACCAGCCCCAGCATTTT
CDR3: CASSLGGEDQPQHF

V: TRBV7-2
size: NA
D: NA
J: TRBJ1-6
DNA: TGTGCCAGCAGCCGGGACTCTAGTTCACCCCTCCACTTT
CDR3: CASSRDSSSPLHF

V: TRBV4-3
size: NA
D: NA
J: TRBJ1-1
DNA: TGCGCCAGCAGCCAAGGGTCGACAGTACAGAGAACTGAAGCTTTCTTT
CDR3: CASSQGSTVQRTEAFF

V: TRBV6-2/TRBV6-3
size: NA
D: NA
J: TRBJ2-7
DNA: TGTGCCAGCAGTTACCAAGGAGGTAGGGAGCAGTACTTC
CDR3: CASSYQGGREQYF

V: TRBV5-4
size: NA
D: NA
J: TRBJ1-5
DNA: TGTGCCAGCAGCTTGACAGGTACCAATCAGCCCCAGCATTTT
CDR3: CASSLTGTNQPQHF

V: TRBV9
size: NA
D: TRBD1
J: TRBJ1-3
DNA: TGTGCCAGCAGCACGGGACAGGGCTCGGGAAACACCATATATTTT
CDR3: CASSTGQGSGNTIYF

V: TRBV6-6
size: NA
D: NA
J: TRBJ1-1
DNA: TGTGCCAGCAGCGCAGGGGTTGACACTGAAGCTTTCTTT
CDR3: CASSAGVDTEAFF

V: TRBV7-2
size: NA
D: NA
J: TRBJ1-2
DNA: TGTGCCAGCAGCTTAGCGGTAGGGGATGGCTACACCTTC
CDR3: CASSLAVGDGYTF

V: TRBV7-9
size: few
D: TRBD1
J: TRBJ2-2
DNA: TGTGCCATCCGGGACAGGGACACCGGGGAGCTGTTTTTT
CDR3: CAIRDRDTGELFF

V: TRBV29-1
size: once
D: NA
J: TRBJ1-3
DNA: TGCAGCGTTGCAAAGGGGTCTGGAGGGCACACCTCTGGAAACACCATATATTTT
CDR3: CSVAKGSGGHTSGNTIYF

V: TRBV4-2
size: once
D: TRBD2
J: TRBJ2-3
DNA: TGTGCCAGCAGCCACCGACTAGGGGAGGGTGATACGCAGTATTTT
CDR3: CASSHRLGEGDTQYF

V: TRBV24-1
size: NA
D: TRBD2
J: TRBJ2-3
DNA: TGTGCCACCAGTGAACCCGGGACTAGCTTAGCAGATACGCAGTATTTT
CDR3: CATSEPGTSLADTQYF

V: TRBV7-8
size: NA
D: TRBD1
J: TRBJ2-5
DNA: TGTGCCAGCAGCTCCGGACAGGGAGGAGAGACCCAGTACTTC
CDR3: CASSSGQGGETQYF

V: TRBV27
size: NA
D: NA
J: TRBJ2-1
DNA: TGTGCCAGCCGTGAGGGGGGGAGCTCCTACAATGAGCAGTTCTTC
CDR3: CASREGGSSYNEQFF

V: TRBV19
size: NA
D: NA
J: TRBJ2-7
DNA: TGTGCCAGTAGTCCAGGGGCTGGGGAGCAGTACTTC
CDR3: CASSPGAGEQYF

V: TRBV6-5
size: NA
D: TRBD1
J: TRBJ1-2
DNA: TGTGCCAGCAGTTACCGAATGGGACAGGGGGTGGCTGGCTACACCTTC
CDR3: CASSYRMGQGVAGYTF

V: TRBV5-1
size: NA
D: TRBD1
J: TRBJ1-4
DNA: TGCGCCAGCAGCTTGGGACCAGGGGGAACTAATGAAAAACTGTTTTTT
CDR3: CASSLGPGGTNEKLFF

V: TRBV4-1
size: NA
D: NA
J: TRBJ2-2
DNA: TGCGCCAGCAGCCAAACAGGGATAGGAGACACCGGGGAGCTGTTTTTT
CDR3: CASSQTGIGDTGELFF

V: TRBV20-1
size: few
D: NA
J: TRBJ2-1
DNA: TGCAGTGCTAGTTCGGATCGGGGGACCCTTTACAATGAGCAGTTCTTC
CDR3: CSASSDRGTLYNEQFF

V: TRBV6-6
size: once
D: NA
J: TRBJ2-1
DNA: TGTGCCAGCAGTCGGGCGGGAACCGGCCGCAATGAGCAGTTCTTC
CDR3: CASSRAGTGRNEQFF

V: TRBV19
size: NA
D: NA
J: TRBJ1-5
DNA: TGTGCCAGTAGTATTCGGGGTGGAGAGGAGCCCCAGCATTTT
CDR3: CASSIRGGEEPQHF

V: TRBV18
size: NA
D: TRBD2
J: TRBJ2-5
DNA: TGTGCCAGCTCACCAGCTAGCGGCCAAGAGACCCAGTACTTC
CDR3: CASSPASGQETQYF

V: TRBV18
size: NA
D: NA
J: TRBJ1-2
DNA: TGTGCCAGCTCACCGGGGGGATCCAACTATGGCTACACCTTC
CDR3: CASSPGGSNYGYTF

V: TRBV5-1
size: NA
D: NA
J: TRBJ2-2
DNA: TGCGCCAGCAGCTTGGGGGCAGGGGAAGCGACCGGGGAGCTGTTTTTT
CDR3: CASSLGAGEATGELFF

V: TRBV4-3
size: once
D: TRBD1
J: TRBJ1-2
DNA: TGCGCCAGCAGCGGACGGACAGGGGAAGGCTACACCTTC
CDR3: CASSGRTGEGYTF

V: TRBV15
size: NA
D: TRBD1
J: TRBJ2-5
DNA: TGTGCCACCAGCAGGGACAGGGGGCAGGAGACCCAGTACTTC
CDR3: CATSRDRGQETQYF

V: TRBV9
size: NA
D: NA
J: TRBJ2-5
DNA: TGTGCCAGCAGCGCCCGAGGCGCTAGAAGTGGCGAGACCCAGTACTTC
CDR3: CASSARGARSGETQYF

V: TRBV7-2
size: NA
D: TRBD2
J: TRBJ2-3
DNA: TGTGCCAGCAGCTCGGGACTAGCGGGGGGCTTGGATACGCAGTATTTT
CDR3: CASSSGLAGGLDTQYF

V: TRBV6-2/TRBV6-3
size: NA
D: NA
J: TRBJ1-2
DNA: TGTGCCAGCAGTATTGACAGGCGGAAGGGCTACACCTTC
CDR3: CASSIDRRKGYTF

V: TRBV12-3/TRBV12-4
size: NA
D: NA
J: TRBJ1-3
DNA: TGTGCCAGCAGTTTGGGGGGGAGCACCATATATTTT
CDR3: CASSLGGSTIYF

V: TRBV29-1
size: NA
D: NA
J: TRBJ1-3
DNA: TGCAGCGTTGAAGATCTAGGAAACACCATATATTTT
CDR3: CSVEDLGNTIYF

V: TRBV10-3
size: NA
D: TRBD1
J: TRBJ1-2
DNA: TGTGCCATCACCGGAGGACAGGGGGAAAACTATGGCTACACCTTC
CDR3: CAITGGQGENYGYTF

V: TRBV19
size: NA
D: TRBD1
J: TRBJ1-4
DNA: TGTGCCAGTAGTATGAAGACAGGGGGTGCAACTAATGAAAAACTGTTTTTT
CDR3: CASSMKTGGATNEKLFF

V: TRBV12-5
size: NA
D: NA
J: TRBJ2-3
DNA: TGTGCTAGTGGTTTGGCCCCGCGGGTCGCGGGGGCCCCCCCGGATACGCAGTATTTT
CDR3: CASGLAPRVAGAPPDTQYF

V: TRBV6-5
size: NA
D: TRBD1
J: TRBJ1-2
DNA: TGTGCCAGCGGAGCGGATTGGGACAGCTACTATGGCTACACCTTC
CDR3: CASGADWDSYYGYTF

V: TRBV7-2
size: NA
D: TRBD2
J: TRBJ2-5
DNA: TGTGCCAGCAGCTTAGGGGCCAGCGGGGGGGCTCGAGAGACCCAGTACTTC
CDR3: CASSLGASGGARETQYF

V: TRBV2
size: NA
D: TRBD2
J: TRBJ2-1
DNA: TGTGCCAGCAGTGAACTGTTAGCGGGGGGGGGCAATGAGCAGTTCTTC
CDR3: CASSELLAGGGNEQFF

V: TRBV29-1
size: NA
D: NA
J: TRBJ2-2
DNA: TGCAGCGCCGCGCTAAGCTCCACCGGGGAGCTGTTTTTT
CDR3: CSAALSSTGELFF

V: TRBV11-3
size: NA
D: TRBD1
J: TRBJ1-4
DNA: TGTGCCAGCAGCTTAAGGGCAGGGGGATACGAAAAACTGTTTTTT
CDR3: CASSLRAGGYEKLFF

V: TRBV6-1
size: NA
D: TRBD1
J: TRBJ1-2
DNA: TGTGCCAGCAGTGATACAGGGGAGGCCTATGGCTACACCTTC
CDR3: CASSDTGEAYGYTF

V: TRBV5-8
size: few
D: NA
J: TRBJ2-7
DNA: TGTGCCAGCAGCTCCTGGCAGGGGAAAAGGAACGAGCAGTACTTC
CDR3: CASSSWQGKRNEQYF

V: TRBV2
size: NA
D: NA
J: TRBJ1-6
DNA: TGTGCCGGCAGGGCAGGGTTAATGGATTCACCCCTCCACTTT
CDR3: CAGRAGLMDSPLHF